This TCR beta chain was sequenced for a study of shared clonotypes between healthy human individuals. The table came from immunoSEQ multiplex PCR; TCRdb's copy has only in-frame clones and leaves some out. The profile shows a few million clones, around 90% of them singletons. Study observations and caveats: A few donors showed sharing of 4.5% to 5% of naive CD4 clonotypes. Sequencing depth was expected to affect clonotype sharing among donors. The rarefaction results pointed to incomplete sorted-subset sequencing despite large depth.

Comment on this clone: What it recognizes is unknown.

Germline CDR1 and CDR2: PRHDT and FYEKMQ (reference sequence). The V gene lost 5 bases and the J gene lost 4 bases, with 17 bases spanning the gap. The CDR3 length is 15 residues. The chain uses TRBV13 and TRBJ2-5, with D possibly called TRBD1 or TRBD2 (6 bases each). The origin of this receptor is a man aged 18 to 30 in good health. Material: naive CD4+ T cells sorted from blood. As to subset: CD45RA+ positively selected. The DNA for the CDR3 is TGTGCCAGCAGCGAGGGGACCTGGGGGGCAGAGACCCAGTACTTC. Translating it yields CASSEGTWGAETQYF. Supplemented by reference TRBV13 and TRBJ2-5, the full variable domain reads AAGVIQSPRHLIKEKRETATLKCYPIPRHDTVYWYQQGPGQDPQFLISFYEKMQSDKGSIPDRFSAQQFSDYHSELNMSSLELGDSALYFCASSEGTWGAETQYFGPGTRLLVL.